This T cell receptor beta chain is from a study of T cells in Graves' hyperthyroidism and ophthalmopathy. The CDR3 is 13 amino acids. The germline V gene has CDR1 DFQATT and CDR2 SNEGSKA (reference sequence). Unmatched junction bases numbered 3, after V lost 6 bases and J lost 6 bases. Overall study results and limits: Blood also contained most expanded thyroid clonotypes above 0.001.

Regions amplified from RNA transcripts were the TCR beta CDR3 regions. First-round RT-PCR of the TCR CDR3 relied on the HTBI primer set. TCRdb recomputed calls from the multiplex PCR reads with MiXCR, one row per CDR3 protein. This table has 600,000 or so distinct CDR3 sequences, 46% appearing once. This clonotype appeared many times. Its cognate antigen is unknown. The chain has TRBV20-1 and TRBJ1-6; 9 bases are shared with TRBD1. Sequencing was done on a sample of peripheral blood or thyroid tissue (not recorded which). The sequence was collected from a woman between 18 and 29 years old with Graves' hyperthyroidism. This chain's CDR3 is CSAETGGNSPLHF. The CDR3 nucleotides are TGCAGTGCCGAGACAGGGGGTAATTCACCCCTCCACTTT.